This T cell receptor beta chain was recovered during a study of identical twins. The CDR3 runs 15 residues. V gave up 5 bases and J gave up 1 base, with 13 bases separating them. Germline V CDR1 and CDR2: SNHLY, FYNNEI. Findings and caveats of the study: When twins shared out-of-frame alpha sequences, those sequences had excess low generation probability. Researchers reported weaker excess twin sharing in beta out-of-frame sequences.

This clonotype appeared a few times. Its antigen is not identified. Carrying unique molecular identifiers, the cDNA also gained a universal primer site through template switching. Each CDR3 protein is one row after TCRdb ran MiXCR on the 5' RACE reads. The table records around 250,000 distinct CDR3 sequences, about 13% of them present only once. This sample was shared with a second study, whose subject was yellow fever vaccine responses in identical twins.

The sample taken for sequencing was memory (CD45RO+) T cells sorted from blood. The source is a woman younger than 30 in good health. The chain couples TRBV2 to TRBJ2-3, with a weak D call TRBD1 (6 bases). In nucleotides, the CDR3 is TGTGCCAGCAGTTATCAGGGGTTGGGCACAGATACGCAGTATTTT. It encodes CASSYQGLGTDTQYF.